The present T cell receptor beta chain was sequenced within a study of shared clonotypes between healthy human individuals. Study-wide results and limits: Owing to a small donor count, the genetic and exposure-history diversity represented was limited. When compared with the clonotypes that were shared by all four sorted-subset donors, the non-shared clonotypes turned out to have lower generation probabilities.

Concerning this clone itself: Its antigen is unknown.

Using 200 ng DNA, roughly 33,000 T cell genomes, the sorted-subset replicate PCRs were run. Assay: immunoSEQ multiplex PCR; the TCRdb copy retains only in-frame clones and omits some. The table records approximately 2.1 million clones, 85% to 95% of them present only once. The V end was cut by 0 bases, the J end by 6 bases, with 14 bases between. Germline assignment: CDR1 GTSNPN and CDR2 SVGIG (reference sequence). The CDR3 extends over 14 amino acids. The rearrangement uses TRBV30 and TRBJ1-1, with unresolved D. The clonotype comes from a man aged 18 to 35 in good health. Some clones in this sample may be carry-over from other donors' samples. Sequenced: naive CD4+ T cells from PBMCs. The subset here: CD45RA+ positively selected. This chain's CDR3 is CAWSVRRFVAEAFF. The CDR3 bases are TGTGCCTGGAGTGTAAGGCGATTTGTGGCTGAAGCTTTCTTT. Complete variable domain (other parts from reference TRBV30 and TRBJ1-1): SQTIHQWPATLVQPVGSPLSLECTVEGTSNPNLYWYRQAAGRGLQLLFYSVGIGQISSEVPQNLSASRPQDRQFILSSKKLLLSDSGFYLCAWSVRRFVAEAFFGQGTRLTVV.